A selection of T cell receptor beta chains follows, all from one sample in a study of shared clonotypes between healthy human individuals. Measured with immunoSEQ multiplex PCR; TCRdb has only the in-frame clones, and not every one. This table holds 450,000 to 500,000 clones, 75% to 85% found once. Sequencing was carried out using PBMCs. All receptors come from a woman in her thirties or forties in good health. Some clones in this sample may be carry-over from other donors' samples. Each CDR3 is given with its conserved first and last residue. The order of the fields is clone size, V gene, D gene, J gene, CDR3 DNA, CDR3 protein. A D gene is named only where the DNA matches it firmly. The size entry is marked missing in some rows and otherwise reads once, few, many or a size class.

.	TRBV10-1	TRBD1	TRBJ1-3	TGCGCCAGCAGTGAGTCGGGACAGGGAAGAAACACCATATATTTT	CASSESGQGRNTIYF
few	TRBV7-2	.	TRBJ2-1	TGTGCCAGCAGCTTAGGCGGAGCCCCCAATGAGCAGTTCTTC	CASSLGGAPNEQFF
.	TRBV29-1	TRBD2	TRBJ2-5	TGCAGCGTGACCGAAGGGGCTAGCGGGAGGTTATGGGAGACCCAGTACTTC	CSVTEGASGRLWETQYF
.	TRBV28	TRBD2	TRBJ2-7	TGTGCCACCGAAATAGCGGGAGGGCCGTTCGAGCAGTACTTC	CATEIAGGPFEQYF
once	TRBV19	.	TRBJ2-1	TGTGCCAGTAGGGGTCGAACTGCCGCCTACAATGAGCAGTTCTTC	CASRGRTAAYNEQFF
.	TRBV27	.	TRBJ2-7	TGTGCCAGCAGGACGGGACCGGGGGCCTACGAGCAGTACTTC	CASRTGPGAYEQYF
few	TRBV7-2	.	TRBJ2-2	TGTGCCAGCAGCTTAGTTCCGGAGACCGGGGAGCTGTTTTTT	CASSLVPETGELFF
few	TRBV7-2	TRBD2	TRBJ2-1	TGTGCCAGCAGCTTGGCTAGCGGGAACGGTAATGAGCAGTTCTTC	CASSLASGNGNEQFF
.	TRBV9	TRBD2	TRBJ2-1	TGTGCCAGCAGCGTAGCGGGCGGGAGGAACCTACATCCCCTCTACAATGAGCAGTTCTTC	CASSVAGGRNLHPLYNEQFF
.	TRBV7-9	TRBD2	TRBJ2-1	TGTGCCAGCAGCCGGAGGGGAGGTGCGGGAGGGCCCTACAATGAGCAGTTCTTC	CASSRRGGAGGPYNEQFF
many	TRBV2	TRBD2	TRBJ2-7	TGTGCCAGCAGGACGGGACTAGCGGGAGGGTACGAGCAGTACTTC	CASRTGLAGGYEQYF
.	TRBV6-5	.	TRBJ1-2	TGTGCCAGCAGTTACGACGGATCTAACTATGGCTACACCTTC	CASSYDGSNYGYTF
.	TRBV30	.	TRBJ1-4	TGTGCCTGGCAGAAGGGGAAGACTAATGAAAAACTGTTTTTT	CAWQKGKTNEKLFF
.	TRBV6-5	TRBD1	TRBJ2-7	TGTGCCAGCAGTTACTGGGGACAGTCCTTCTACGAGCAGTACTTC	CASSYWGQSFYEQYF
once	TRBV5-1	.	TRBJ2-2	TGCGCCAGCAGCTTGTCCCAAAACCGCGTCGGGGAGCTGTTTTTT	CASSLSQNRVGELFF
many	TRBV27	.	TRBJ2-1	TGTGCCAGCAGTTCCGGGACTTTTCCTAATGAGCAGTTCTTC	CASSSGTFPNEQFF
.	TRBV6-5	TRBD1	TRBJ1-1	TGTGCCAGCAGTAGACAGGGCATGAACACTGAAGCTTTCTTT	CASSRQGMNTEAFF
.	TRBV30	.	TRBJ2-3	TGTGCCTGGAGTTTCACAGATACGCAGTATTTT	CAWSFTDTQYF
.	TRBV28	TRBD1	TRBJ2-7	TGTGCCAGCAGTAAGATACAGGGGTACTACGAGCAGTACTTC	CASSKIQGYYEQYF
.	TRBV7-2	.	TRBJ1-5	TGTGCCAGCAGCTTAGACAGTGGAGGTCAGCCCCAGCATTTT	CASSLDSGGQPQHF
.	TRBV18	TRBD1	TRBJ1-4	TGTGCCAGCTCACCCAATGCCGGGACAGATGAAAAACTGTTTTTT	CASSPNAGTDEKLFF
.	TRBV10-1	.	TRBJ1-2	TGCGCCAGCAGTGAGTCGATGGGGGCAGGCTATGGCTACACCTTC	CASSESMGAGYGYTF
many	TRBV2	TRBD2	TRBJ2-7	TGTGCCAGCAGTGTGACTAGCGGGGGGCCCTACGAGCAGTACTTC	CASSVTSGGPYEQYF
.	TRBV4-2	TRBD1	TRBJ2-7	TGTGCCAGCAGCCAGAACCGGGACAGGCCTAATGGGCAGTACTTC	CASSQNRDRPNGQYF
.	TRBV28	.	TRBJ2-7	TGTGCCAGCAGTTCCTATAGAGAGGACTACTCTTACTACGAGCAGTACTTC	CASSSYREDYSYYEQYF
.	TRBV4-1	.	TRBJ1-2	TGCGCCAGCAGCCAAGATCCAGGCGGTATCTATGGCTACACCTTC	CASSQDPGGIYGYTF
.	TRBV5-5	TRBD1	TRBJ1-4	TGTGCCAGCAGCTCCGGGACAGGGAGAGAAAAACTGTTTTTT	CASSSGTGREKLFF
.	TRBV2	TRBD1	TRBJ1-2	TGTGCCAGCCAGGGGGTTGGTGACTATGGCTACACCTTC	CASQGVGDYGYTF
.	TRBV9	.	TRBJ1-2	TGTGCCAGCAGCGGGGGGACAAAATATGGCTACACCTTC	CASSGGTKYGYTF
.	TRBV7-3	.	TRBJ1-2	TGTGCCAGCAGCTTCAACAGGAGATATGGCTACACCTTC	CASSFNRRYGYTF
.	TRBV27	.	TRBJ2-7	TGTGCCAGCAGTTTTTCCCCAGCTAGCGAAACCGGGCAGTACTTC	CASSFSPASETGQYF
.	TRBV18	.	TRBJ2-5	TGTGCCAGCTCACCACCGGGCGGATTACAAGAGACCCAGTACTTC	CASSPPGGLQETQYF
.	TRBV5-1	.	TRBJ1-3	TGCGCCAGCAGCTTGGAACCACACTCTGGAAACACCATATATTTT	CASSLEPHSGNTIYF
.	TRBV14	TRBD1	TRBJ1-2	TGTGCCAGCAGCCGGACAGGGGACTATGGCTACACCTTC	CASSRTGDYGYTF
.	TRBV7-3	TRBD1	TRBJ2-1	TGTGCCAGCAGCCTAGGACAGGCCGGTATTCAGTTCTTC	CASSLGQAGIQFF
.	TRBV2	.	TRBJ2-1	TGTGCCAGCATGGGGTTCGGGGCTGAGCAGTTCTTC	CASMGFGAEQFF
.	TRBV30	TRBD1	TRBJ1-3	TGTGCCTGGAGGGCAGGGACAGGGGCGAAAGGAAACACCATATATTTT	CAWRAGTGAKGNTIYF
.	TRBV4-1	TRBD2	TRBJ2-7	TGCGCCAGCGGCCAAGTGGCTAGCGGGAGGCCCAGAACGAACTACGAGCAGTACTTC	CASGQVASGRPRTNYEQYF
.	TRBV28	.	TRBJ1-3	TGTGCCAGCAGTGGAGGGGGGTTCTCTGGAAACACCATATATTTT	CASSGGGFSGNTIYF
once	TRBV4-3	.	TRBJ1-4	TGCGCCAGCAGCCAAGATGTCCGGGCTTTAGCAACTAATGAAAAACTGTTTTTT	CASSQDVRALATNEKLFF
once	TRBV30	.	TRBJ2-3	TGTGCCGGGGGGAGAGAAAATTCAGATACGCAGTATTTT	CAGGRENSDTQYF
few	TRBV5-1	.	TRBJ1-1	TGCGCCAGCAGCCCTACCCCGGCGGGGGAGGCTGAAGCTTTCTTT	CASSPTPAGEAEAFF
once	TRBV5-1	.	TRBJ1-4	TGCGCCAGCAGCTTGGCCGGTCTTTCTGAAAAACTGTTTTTT	CASSLAGLSEKLFF
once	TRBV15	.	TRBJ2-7	TGTGCCACCAGCAGGGCAAGGGCCTACGAGCAGTACTTC	CATSRARAYEQYF
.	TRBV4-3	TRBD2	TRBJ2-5	TGCGCCAGCAGCCAAGATCGATATGGGACTAGCGGCCCCCAAGAGACCCAGTACTTC	CASSQDRYGTSGPQETQYF
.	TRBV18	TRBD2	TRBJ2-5	TGTGCCAGCTCACCACTAGCGGGAGCGGGTCAAGAGACCCAGTACTTC	CASSPLAGAGQETQYF
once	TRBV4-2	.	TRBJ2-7	TGTGCCAGCAGCCAAGATCTATTGGGGGTAGTCTACGAGCAGTACTTC	CASSQDLLGVVYEQYF
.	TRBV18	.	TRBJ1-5	TGTGCCAGCTCACGGGGGGGCTTACAGCCCCAGCATTTT	CASSRGGLQPQHF
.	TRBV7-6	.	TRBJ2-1	TGTGCCAGCAGCTTAGTTGGGGGGCTAGCTCCAGGCTCCTACAATGAGCAGTTCTTC	CASSLVGGLAPGSYNEQFF
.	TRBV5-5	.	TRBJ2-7	TGTGCCAGCAGTTACCGGACGGGGACCTACGAGCAGTACTTC	CASSYRTGTYEQYF
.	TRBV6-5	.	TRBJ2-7	TGTGCCAGCAGTCCTCGGGGCCGCGGCTCCTACGAGCAGTACTTC	CASSPRGRGSYEQYF
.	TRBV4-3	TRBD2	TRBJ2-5	TGCGCCAGCAGCCACAGAGCGGGAACGGGGGAGACCCAGTACTTC	CASSHRAGTGETQYF
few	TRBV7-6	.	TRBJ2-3	TGTGCCAGCAGCTACACCCCAGGGGGCACAGATACGCAGTATTTT	CASSYTPGGTDTQYF
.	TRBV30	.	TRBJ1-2	TGTGCCTGGTACAGGGAGGTCTATGGCTACACCTTC	CAWYREVYGYTF
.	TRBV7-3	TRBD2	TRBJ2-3	TGTGCCAGCAGCCTAGCGGTTGGCGGGGGGTCGAATACGCAGTATTTT	CASSLAVGGGSNTQYF
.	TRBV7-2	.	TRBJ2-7	TGTGCCAGCAGCTTAACAGGCGGCTCCTACGAGCAGTACTTC	CASSLTGGSYEQYF
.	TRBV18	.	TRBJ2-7	TGTGCCAGCTCACCAGCCTCGGAATACGAGCAGTACTTC	CASSPASEYEQYF
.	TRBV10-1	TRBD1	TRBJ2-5	TGCGCCAGCAGTGAGGGGACAGCTCAAGGGACCCAGTACTTC	CASSEGTAQGTQYF